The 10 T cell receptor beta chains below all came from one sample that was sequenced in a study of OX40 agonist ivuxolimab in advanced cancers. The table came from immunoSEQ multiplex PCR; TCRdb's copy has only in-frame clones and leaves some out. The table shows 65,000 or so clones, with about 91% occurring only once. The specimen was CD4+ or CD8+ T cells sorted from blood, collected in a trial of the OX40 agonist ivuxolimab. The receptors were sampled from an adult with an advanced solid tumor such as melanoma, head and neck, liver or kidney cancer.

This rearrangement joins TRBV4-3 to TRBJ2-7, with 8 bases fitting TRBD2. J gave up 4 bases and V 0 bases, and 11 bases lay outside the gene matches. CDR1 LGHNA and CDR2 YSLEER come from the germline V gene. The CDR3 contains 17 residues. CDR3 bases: TGCGCCAGCAGCCAAGATTTAATCTCCGGGGGGGATTACGAGCAGTACTTC. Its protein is CASSQDLISGGDYEQYF.

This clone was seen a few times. DNA of the CDR3: TGCAGCGTTTGGGGGACTGAGCAGTACTTC. Its translation: CSVWGTEQYF. The rearrangement uses TRBV29-1 and TRBJ2-7; D perhaps matches TRBD2 (6 bases). The ends were cut back, 5 bases at V and 7 bases at J, with 9 bases in the middle. The CDR3 is 10 residues long. Germline V lookup: CDR1 SQVTM, CDR2 ANQGSEA.

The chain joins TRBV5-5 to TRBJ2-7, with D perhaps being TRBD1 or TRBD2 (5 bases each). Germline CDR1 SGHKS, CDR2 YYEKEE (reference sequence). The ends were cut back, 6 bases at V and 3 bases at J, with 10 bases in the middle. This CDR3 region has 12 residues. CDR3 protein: CASTSRGYEQYF. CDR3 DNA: TGTGCCAGCACCTCGAGGGGCTACGAGCAGTACTTC.

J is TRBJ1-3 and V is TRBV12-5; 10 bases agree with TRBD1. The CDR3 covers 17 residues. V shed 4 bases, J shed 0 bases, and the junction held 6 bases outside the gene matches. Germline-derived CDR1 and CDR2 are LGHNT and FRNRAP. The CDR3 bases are TGTGCTAGTGGTTGGGACAGGGGCTTCACCTCTGGAAACACCATATATTTT. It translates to CASGWDRGFTSGNTIYF. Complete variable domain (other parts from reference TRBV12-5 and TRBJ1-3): DARVTQTPRHKVTEMGQEVTMRCQPILGHNTVFWYRQTMMQGLELLAYFRNRAPLDDSGMPKDRFSAEMPDATLATLKIQPSEPRDSAVYFCASGWDRGFTSGNTIYFGEGSWLTVV.

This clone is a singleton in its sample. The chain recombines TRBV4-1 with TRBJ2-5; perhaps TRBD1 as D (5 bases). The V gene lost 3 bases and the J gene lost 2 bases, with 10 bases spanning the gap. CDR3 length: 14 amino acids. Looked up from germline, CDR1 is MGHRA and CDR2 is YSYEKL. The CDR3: CASSQVDKQETQYF. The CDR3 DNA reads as TGCGCCAGCAGCCAGGTGGACAAGCAAGAGACCCAGTACTTC.

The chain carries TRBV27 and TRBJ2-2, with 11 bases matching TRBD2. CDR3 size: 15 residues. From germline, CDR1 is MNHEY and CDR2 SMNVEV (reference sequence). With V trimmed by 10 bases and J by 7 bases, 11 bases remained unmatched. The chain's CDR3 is CATRVAGGPSGELFF. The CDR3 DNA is TGTGCCACCCGGGTAGCGGGAGGGCCGAGCGGGGAGCTGTTTTTT.

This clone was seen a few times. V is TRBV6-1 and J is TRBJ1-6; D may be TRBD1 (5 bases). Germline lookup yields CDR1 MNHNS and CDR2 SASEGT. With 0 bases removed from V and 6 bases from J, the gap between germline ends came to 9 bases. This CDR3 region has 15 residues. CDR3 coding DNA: TGTGCCAGCAGTGAAGCGGGGGGTGGTAATTCACCCCTCCACTTT. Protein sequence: CASSEAGGGNSPLHF.

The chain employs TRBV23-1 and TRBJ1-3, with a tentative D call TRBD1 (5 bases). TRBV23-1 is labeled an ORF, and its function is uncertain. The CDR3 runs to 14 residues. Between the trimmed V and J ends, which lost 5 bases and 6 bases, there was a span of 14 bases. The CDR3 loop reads CASSWGPTPNTIYF. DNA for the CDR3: TGCGCCAGCAGTTGGGGACCGACCCCAAACACCATATATTTT.

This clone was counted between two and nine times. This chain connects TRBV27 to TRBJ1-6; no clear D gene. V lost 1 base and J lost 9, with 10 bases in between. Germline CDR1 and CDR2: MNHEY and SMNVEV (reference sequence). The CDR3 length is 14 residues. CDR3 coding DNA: TGTGCCAGCAGTTTATATTTGGGGAGTTCACCCCTCCACTTT. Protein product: CASSLYLGSSPLHF.

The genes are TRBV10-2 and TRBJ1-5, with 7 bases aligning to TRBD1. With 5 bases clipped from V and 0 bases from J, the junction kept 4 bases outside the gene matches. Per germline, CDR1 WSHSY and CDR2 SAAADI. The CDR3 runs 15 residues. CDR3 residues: CASSLGQVSNQPQHF. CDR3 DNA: TGCGCCAGCAGTCTAGGACAGGTTAGCAATCAGCCCCAGCATTTT.